The count of the clone carrying this T cell receptor (beta chain) is one. The entry originates in a study of blood T cell repertoires in COVID-19. Study background: T cells, B-cell-depleted T cells, or PBMCs provided the cDNA or gDNA that served as material.

Germline V gene data show CDR1 as SGDLS and CDR2 as YYNGEE. The V end lost 0 bases, the J end lost 5 bases, and 11 bases lay between the germline ends. The CDR3 runs 15 residues. Original analysis: Counts of nucleated cells, estimated from reference gene primer amplification, were obtained. The assay was immunoSEQ multiplex PCR, and TCRdb's table has in-frame clones only and misses some. V and J calls and clone size are copied from that table; D and trimming were computed from the DNA. The sample records 130,000 or so clones, 88% being singletons. The source is a human donor with COVID-19, enrolled during active disease. The donor label of this sample is uncertain. This chain links TRBV9 with TRBJ1-4; D is possibly TRBD1 (5 bases). The material sequenced was peripheral blood. CDR3 in DNA: TGTGCCAGCAGCGTAGCGCCAGGGCTCAATGAAAAACTGTTTTTT. Translated, it gives CASSVAPGLNEKLFF.